Shown below are 26 T cell receptor beta chains from a single sample sequenced in a study of human T cells and chemical hapten exposure. Time point in this sample: healthy volunteer bleed at 6 weeks. Someone pulled total RNA out of unfractionated whole blood. Each CDR3 protein gets one entry after TCRdb re-called the RACE reads with MiXCR. The sample holds about 34,000 distinct CDR3 sequences; 5.5% are singletons and the top ten take 13%. The specimen was whole blood. Receptor source: a human donor in good health. Some clones in this sample may be carry-over from other donors' samples.

This clonotype was seen many times. The chain carries TRBV5-1 and TRBJ1-2, with 8 bases matching TRBD1. The ends lost 5 bases at V and 8 bases at J; junction bases unmatched: 8. The CDR3 covers 13 residues. Germline CDR1 and CDR2: SGHRS and YFSETQ. In DNA form, the CDR3 reads TGCGCCAGCAGTCCTGGACAGGGAGGAGGCTACACCTTC. Its protein product is CASSPGQGGGYTF.

This rearrangement joins TRBV11-2 to TRBJ1-1, with unresolved D. The V and J ends lost 0 bases and 0 bases respectively, with 11 bases between them. CDR1 and CDR2 (germline): SGHAT, FQNNGV. CDR3 size: 16 residues. The CDR3 loop reads CASSLEGRVMNTEAFF. DNA for the CDR3: TGTGCCAGCAGCTTAGAGGGGAGAGTGATGAACACTGAAGCTTTCTTT.

The sample holds a few counts of this clonotype. V and J are TRBV7-2 and TRBJ1-2, with 7 bases identical to TRBD1. CDR3 length equals 13 residues. Germline V gene lookup returns CDR1 SGHTA and CDR2 FQGNSA. V lost 5 bases, J lost 6 bases, and 6 bases stayed unmatched. Written as DNA, the CDR3 is TGTGCCAGCAGCGGACAGGCTCAGGATGGCTACACCTTC. It specifies CASSGQAQDGYTF.

This clonotype came up many times. The chain combines TRBV27 with TRBJ1-5, with unresolved D. CDR1 and CDR2 (germline): MNHEY, SMNVEV (reference sequence). Between the trimmed V and J ends, which lost 6 bases and 3 bases, there was a span of 9 bases. The CDR3 totals 13 residues. Here the CDR3 DNA reads TGTGCCAGCAGCCATGGCTTCAATCAGCCCCAGCATTTT. This sequence encodes CASSHGFNQPQHF.

In this sample, this clonotype turned up a few times. V usage is TRBV20-1 and J usage is TRBJ1-3; TRBD1 might be the D (5 bases). The CDR3 contains 16 residues. Trimming stripped 1 base from V and 3 bases from J, with 16 bases between. Germline CDR1 is DFQATT and CDR2 is SNEGSKA (reference sequence). Here the CDR3 reads CSARAGGAGNGNTIYF. The CDR3 bases are TGCAGTGCTAGAGCTGGAGGGGCAGGCAATGGAAACACCATATATTTT.

Many counts were recorded for this clonotype. V gene TRBV27 combines with J gene TRBJ1-4; 9 nucleotides line up with TRBD1. The CDR3 is 13 amino acids. Germline CDR1 reads MNHEY; CDR2 reads SMNVEV (reference sequence). V lost 3 bases and J lost 7; bases outside the gene matches: 0. DNA of the CDR3: TGTGCCAGCAGTTTGGACAGGGGTGAAAAACTGTTTTTT. Translation gives CASSLDRGEKLFF. The full variable domain, in which reference TRBV27 and TRBJ1-4 provide the parts outside the CDR3, is EAQVTQNPRYLITVTGKKLTVTCSQNMNHEYMSWYRQDPGLGLRQIYYSMNVEVTDKGDVPEGYKVSRKEKRNFPLILESPSPNQTSLYFCASSLDRGEKLFFGSGTQLSVL.

The J gene is TRBJ1-5, the V gene TRBV2, with D unresolved. The CDR3 spans 15 residues. V gave up 1 base and J gave up 5 bases, with 12 bases separating them. The germline gives CDR1 SNHLY, CDR2 FYNNEI. CDR3 sequence (DNA): TGTGCCAGCAGTGAAGTGGGGATTGCCTATCAGCCCCAGCATTTT. It codes for CASSEVGIAYQPQHF.

This clonotype was seen a handful of times. The chain has TRBV28 and TRBJ1-2; no clear D gene. Germline lookup yields CDR1 MDHEN and CDR2 SYDVKM. Trimming removed 6 bases at V and 2 bases at J, with 13 bases between. CDR3 length equals 14 residues. The CDR3 reads CASSLSTPNYGYTF. CDR3 bases: TGTGCCAGCAGCCTCTCGACACCGAACTATGGCTACACCTTC.

This clonotype appeared many times. V usage is TRBV25-1 and J usage is TRBJ1-2; 7 positions match TRBD1. The germline V gene has CDR1 MGHDK and CDR2 SYGVNS. The CDR3 totals 14 residues. Trimming cost V 2 bases and J 6 bases; bases outside gene matches: 6. The chain's CDR3 is CASSELRQGNGYTF. DNA of the CDR3: TGTGCCAGCAGTGAACTGCGACAGGGCAATGGCTACACCTTC.

Ten or more counts support this clonotype. The chain is built from TRBV12-2 and TRBJ2-7; TRBD1 was called by the table and not checked on the DNA. TRBV12-2 is described as a pseudogene. The CDR3 extends over 16 amino acids. CDR3 coding DNA: TGTGCAAGTCGCTTAGCCGGGACAGGGTCAAACTACGAGCAGTACTTC. Translation: CASRLAGTGSNYEQYF.

The chain employs TRBV7-2 and TRBJ1-1, with 8 bases lining up with TRBD1. The CDR3 is 15 amino acids. After removal of 4 bases from V and 0 bases from J, the junction contained 4 bases not matched to a gene. The germline CDR1 and CDR2 sequences are SGHTA and FQGNSA. The CDR3 nucleotides read TGTGCCAGCAGCTACCGGACAGGGATGAACACTGAAGCTTTCTTT. Translating it yields CASSYRTGMNTEAFF.

This chain connects TRBV12-3 or TRBV12-4 to TRBJ2-3; possibly TRBD1 for D (6 bases). Between the trimmed V and J ends, which lost 6 bases and 5 bases, there was a span of 15 bases. The CDR3 is 14 residues long. This CDR3 is CASRPGTRRDTQYF. Written as DNA, the CDR3 is TGTGCCAGCAGACCGGGGACACGAAGAGATACGCAGTATTTT.

The chain combines TRBV6-5 with TRBJ1-1; tentatively, D is TRBD1 (6 bases). The germline V and J ends were trimmed by 0 bases and 8 bases, with 31 bases remaining between them. CDR3 length: 20 amino acids. In germline, CDR1 is MNHEY, CDR2 SVGAGI. The CDR3 nucleotides are TGTGCCAGCAGTTACTCGATTGGCAGTCCAAGTTTCAAACAGGGAGCCGAAGCTTTCTTT. Amino acid sequence: CASSYSIGSPSFKQGAEAFF.

Concerning this clonotype: A clone one base away is much larger, so this may be a read error. The J gene is TRBJ2-2, the V gene TRBV2, with TRBD2 matching over 10 bases. Germline CDR1 and CDR2: SNHLY and FYNNEI. This CDR3 spans 15 amino acids. The ends lost 4 bases at V and 9 bases at J; junction bases unmatched: 8. DNA for the CDR3: TGTGCCAGCAGTGGGGGACTAGCGCTAGGCAGGGAGCTGTTTTTT. Protein sequence: CASSGGLALGRELFF.

The J gene is TRBJ2-7, the V gene TRBV5-1; 8 bases match TRBD1. CDR3 size: 13 residues. Germline trimming cut 4 bases from V and 7 bases from J; bases unmatched to any gene: 7. Germline values: CDR1 SGHRS, CDR2 YFSETQ. CDR3 coding DNA: TGCGCCAGCAGCGACGTTGACAGGGGTGAGCAGTACTTC. Protein: CASSDVDRGEQYF. Combining the CDR3 with reference TRBV5-1 and TRBJ2-7 gives the whole variable domain KAGVTQTPRYLIKTRGQQVTLSCSPISGHRSVSWYQQTPGQGLQFLFEYFSETQRNKGNFPGRFSGRQFSNSRSEMNVSTLELGDSALYLCASSDVDRGEQYFGPGTRLTVT.

By share of the sample, this clonotype is medium-sized. The chain couples TRBV12-3 or TRBV12-4 to TRBJ2-3; D remains unclear. This CDR3 has 14 residues. Between the trimmed V and J ends, which lost 5 bases and 0 bases, there was a span of 9 bases. CDR3 bases: TGTGCCAGCAGTCCGGGCTCCAGCACAGATACGCAGTATTTT. Encoded protein: CASSPGSSTDTQYF.

This clonotype is deemed medium-sized. The V call is TRBV7-9, the J call TRBJ2-5, with TRBD2 matching 9 bases. J lost 5 bases, V lost 5 bases, and 9 bases had no gene match. Per the germline V gene, CDR1 is SEHNR and CDR2 is FQNEAQ (reference sequence). The CDR3 runs to 15 residues. In DNA form, the CDR3 reads TGTGCCAGCAGCGCCGAAATAGCGGGAGCGGAGACCCAGTACTTC. It is translated as CASSAEIAGAETQYF. Variable domain in full (rest from reference TRBV7-9 and TRBJ2-5): DTGVSQNPRHKITKRGQNVTFRCDPISEHNRLYWYRQTLGQGPEFLTYFQNEAQLEKSRLLSDRFSAERPKGSFSTLEIQRTEQGDSAMYLCASSAEIAGAETQYFGPGTRLLVL.

In DNA, the CDR3 is TGTGCCAGCTTTACAGACCGCCCCAACTATGGCTACACCTTC. Residues: CASFTDRPNYGYTF. The V and J genes are TRBV6-5 and TRBJ1-2; no clear D. This CDR3 comprises 14 residues. In germline, CDR1 is MNHEY, CDR2 SVGAGI. V lost 8 bases and J lost 2, with 15 bases in between.

This clonotype appeared many times. V gene TRBV29-1 combines with J gene TRBJ1-1, with 7 bases identical to TRBD1. Trimming took 7 bases from V and 6 from J; bases not matched to a gene: 11. From germline, CDR1 is SQVTM and CDR2 ANQGSEA. The CDR3 has 13 amino acids. CDR3 protein: CSALSRGKAEAFF. In DNA form, the CDR3 reads TGCAGCGCCTTAAGCAGGGGGAAGGCTGAAGCTTTCTTT.

This clonotype was observed at least ten times. This chain uses TRBV12-3 or TRBV12-4 with TRBJ1-2, with D perhaps matching TRBD1 (6 bases). V dropped 2 bases and J dropped 5 bases, with 12 bases sitting between them. The CDR3 runs to 14 residues. The CDR3 DNA follows: TGTGCCAGCAGTTTATTGGGGGCGGAATATGGCTACACCTTC. The encoded protein is CASSLLGAEYGYTF.

The sample holds many counts of this clonotype. This sequence joins TRBV23-1 and TRBJ2-1; TRBD2 aligns across 16 bases. TRBV23-1 is identified as an open reading frame with a role that is uncertain. The CDR3 consists of 19 residues. Trimming at V came to 3 bases and at J to 2 bases, leaving 7 bases not matched to a gene. The CDR3 DNA is TGCGCCAGCAGTCACCCGGGACTAGCGGGAGGGCCAACCTACAATGAGCAGTTCTTC. Residues: CASSHPGLAGGPTYNEQFF.

This clonotype was counted ten times or more. The V and J genes are TRBV20-1 and TRBJ1-3; D is ambiguous. Between the trimmed V and J ends, which lost 0 bases and 2 bases, there was a span of 11 bases. The CDR3 length is 15 residues. The germline V gene has CDR1 DFQATT and CDR2 SNEGSKA (reference sequence). The CDR3 DNA sequence: TGCAGTGCTAGAGATGGGGAGGAGGCTGGAAACACCATATATTTT. Protein: CSARDGEEAGNTIYF.

This clonotype was recorded at least ten times. CDR3 region: CASSSAGSMNTEAFF. The DNA for the CDR3 is TGTGCCAGCAGCTCAGCGGGCAGTATGAACACTGAAGCTTTCTTT. This rearrangement joins TRBV7-2 to TRBJ1-1; D gene uncertain. The length of the CDR3 is 15 residues. Germline values: CDR1 SGHTA, CDR2 FQGNSA. With 4 bases removed from V and 0 bases from J, the gap between germline ends came to 12 bases.

This clonotype showed up many times. The chain uses TRBV7-2 and TRBJ2-2, with 7 positions matching TRBD1. Per the germline V gene, CDR1 is SGHTA and CDR2 is FQGNSA. J lost 8 bases, V lost 4 bases, and 1 base had no gene match. The CDR3 length is 12 residues. For the CDR3, the DNA is TGTGCCAGCAGCTGGGGACAGGGGGAGCTGTTTTTT. Amino acid sequence: CASSWGQGELFF.

The sample holds many counts of this clonotype. This chain connects TRBV5-4 to TRBJ2-1; D tentatively fits TRBD1 or TRBD2 (7 bases each). Germline CDR1 SGHNT, CDR2 YYREEE (reference sequence). The CDR3 has 14 amino acids. Trimming left V 9 bases short and J 6 bases short, with 19 bases between. The CDR3 here is CATTQGGASNEQFF. In DNA, the CDR3 is TGTGCCACCACCCAGGGGGGGGCATCCAATGAGCAGTTCTTC.

This clonotype was seen a handful of times. The rearrangement links TRBV25-1 to TRBJ2-2, with D possibly matching TRBD2 (6 bases). CDR3 length equals 15 residues. V shed 2 bases and J shed 4 bases, with 11 bases lying between them. Germline loops: CDR1 MGHDK, CDR2 SYGVNS. CDR3 coding DNA: TGTGCCAGCAGTGAAGGAGGGTCCGGCACCGGGGAGCTGTTTTTT. It codes for CASSEGGSGTGELFF.